This T cell receptor (beta chain) was sequenced during a study of T cell responses to AZD1222 COVID-19 vaccine (dated by TCRdb to about 2021). About the full investigation: AZD1222 recipients given second doses at about 4 weeks or at about 12 weeks were pooled, since spike-specific TCR depth and breadth were not found to differ between the two schedules. TCR sequencing was performed for some 250 trial participants, of whom some 200 were given two doses of AZD1222 and approximately 26 were given two doses of MenACWY control vaccine. Trial participants were enrolled by age into subgroups of 18-55, 56-69 and 70-plus years, and about 150, 27 and 61 TCR-sequenced participants, respectively, were included in these subgroups. The full study reports these points: After two AZD1222 doses, spike-specific TCR breadth and depth were significantly higher than at day 0 and than in MenACWY recipients. Because no day 14 peak-response samples were available, repertoires were characterized only after the peak T cell response. Reportedly, almost half of the unique spike-specific TCRs recognized epitopes lying outside the regions that are mutated in the B.1.351 and B.1.1.7 variants. Most participants were white British and females outnumbered males, and the authors suggested that clonal diversity may have been underestimated. The 56-69-year group was small, and its depth increase did not reach significance, likely because of low power. Vaccine-associated CD4 TCRs spanned the whole spike protein, with dominant responses in regions 160-218 and 743-854. Conclusions about previously exposed vaccinees are limited, since just 6 or 7 AZD1222 recipients were seropositive for SARS-CoV-2 at baseline.

The time point tag for this specimen amounts to: baseline before first vaccination. Samples from vaccinated people were obtained from the UK trials COV001 and COV002, which included a single-blind randomized controlled phase 2/3 trial of AZD1222 (ChAdOx1 nCoV-19) in healthy adults. For TCRbeta chain sequencing, PBMC samples from trial participants were taken at day 0 and at day 28 after the second dose. The CDR3 regions of human TCRbeta chains were analyzed by immunosequencing. In the original analysis: TCRs in the repertoires were compared against a reference library of SARS-CoV-2-specific TCRs that had been generated with the MIRA antigen-specificity platform. Breadth was defined as the fraction of unique TCRs that were SARS-CoV-2-associated, and depth was defined as the fraction of total T cells that were SARS-CoV-2-associated. Using the MIRA data, each spike-specific TCR was mapped to the spike region that the TCR reacts to and placed in a CD4 or CD8 class. Log10-transformed breadth and depth values were compared by one-way ANOVA with Sidak's multiple comparisons tests. TCRdb stores this immuneACCESS table with in-frame sequences only. Part of the clones is absent; in the studies checked, under half of the shortfall reflects unresolved V genes, and no reason is known for the rest. V, J and clone size are those of that table, while D and trimming were read from the DNA. This sample comprises 150,000 or so clones, roughly 89% of them detected only once. About 5.5% of the sample lies in the top ten.

As regards this clone: Its antigen has not been determined. Base qualities are not at hand, and no much larger clone is one base apart.

From cysteine to phenylalanine, the CDR3 is 15 amino acids long. The entry retains the CDR3 DNA only, 45 bases that are in frame from base 1. CDR1 and CDR2 (SGHTA, FQGNSA) derive from the germline V gene. Germline trimming amounts to 5 bases on V and 7 bases on J, with 12 as the count of junction bases outside the gene matches. This TCR was sampled from an adult in good health. Sequencing used peripheral blood, obtained on day 0 of AZD1222 vaccination. The rearranged segments are TRBV7-2 and TRBJ1-1, with 8 bases matching TRBD1. The DNA sequence is TGTGCCAGCAGCCCCACCTTTGGACAGGGTATTGAAGCTTTCTTT. Its amino acids are CASSPTFGQGIEAFF.